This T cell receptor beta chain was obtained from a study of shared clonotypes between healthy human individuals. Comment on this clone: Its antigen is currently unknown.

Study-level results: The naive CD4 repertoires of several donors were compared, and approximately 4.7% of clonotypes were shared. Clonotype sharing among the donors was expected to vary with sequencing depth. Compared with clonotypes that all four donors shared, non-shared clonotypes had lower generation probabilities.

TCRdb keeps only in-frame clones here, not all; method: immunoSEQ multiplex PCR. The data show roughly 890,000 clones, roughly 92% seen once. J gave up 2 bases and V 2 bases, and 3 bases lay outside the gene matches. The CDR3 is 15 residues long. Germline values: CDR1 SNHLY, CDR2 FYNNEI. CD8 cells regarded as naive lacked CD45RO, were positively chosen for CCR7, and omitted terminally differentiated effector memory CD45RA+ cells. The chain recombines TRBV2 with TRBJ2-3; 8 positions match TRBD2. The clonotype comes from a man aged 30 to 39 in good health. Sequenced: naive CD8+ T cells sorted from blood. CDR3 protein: CASSESGGLTDTQYF. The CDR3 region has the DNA TGTGCCAGCAGTGAAAGCGGGGGTCTCACAGATACGCAGTATTTT.